The present TCR beta chain was sequenced within a study of blood T cell repertoires in COVID-19. Generated by immunoSEQ multiplex PCR, the TCRdb table keeps only in-frame clones and is missing some. The data hold roughly 180,000 clones, with around 85% observed a single time. This TCR derives from a man aged 40-49 years who had recovered from COVID-19. Sequenced input: PBMCs or T cells enriched from blood (not recorded which).

The CDR3 DNA reads as TGTGCCAGCAGTTTATCCAGGCAGGGTAAGGCTGAAGCTTTCTTT. Protein product: CASSLSRQGKAEAFF. V gene TRBV27 combines with J gene TRBJ1-1, with D possibly TRBD1 on 5 matching bases. Per the germline V gene, CDR1 is MNHEY and CDR2 is SMNVEV (reference sequence). CDR3 length: 15 residues. The V end was cut by 0 bases, the J end by 6 bases, with 14 bases between.